The 24 T cell receptor beta chains reported below all come from one sample, sequenced in a study of T cells in localized non-small cell lung cancer. Profiling relied on immunoSEQ multiplex PCR, and the TCRdb table lists in-frame clones only, not all of them. Of approximately 80,000 clones in the sample, more than 70% were seen once. The starting material was peripheral blood, obtained before any cancer treatment. The receptor source for this set is a female donor at least 60 years old with stage I lung adenocarcinoma.

The chain couples TRBV2 to TRBJ2-3; 14 bases are a match to TRBD2. V trimming: 6 bases; J trimming: 8 bases; junction bases outside the gene matches: 7. This CDR3 comprises 15 residues. Germline V gene sequence: CDR1 SNHLY, CDR2 FYNNEI. In DNA form, the CDR3 reads TGTGCCAGCAGAGCTGGGACTAGCGGGGGAGCTACGCAGTATTTT. Translated: CASRAGTSGGATQYF.

The rearrangement links TRBV7-9 to TRBJ2-5; 11 positions match TRBD2. The ends lost 1 base at V and 0 bases at J; junction bases unmatched: 4. In germline, CDR1 is SEHNR, CDR2 FQNEAQ (reference sequence). The CDR3 sequence is 17 residues long. CDR3 loop: CASSLVQLAGDQETQYF. Written as DNA, the CDR3 is TGTGCCAGCAGCTTAGTGCAACTAGCGGGGGACCAAGAGACCCAGTACTTC. Full variable domain (outside the CDR3, taken from reference TRBV7-9 and TRBJ2-5): DTGVSQNPRHKITKRGQNVTFRCDPISEHNRLYWYRQTLGQGPEFLTYFQNEAQLEKSRLLSDRFSAERPKGSFSTLEIQRTEQGDSAMYLCASSLVQLAGDQETQYFGPGTRLLVL.

The rearrangement links TRBV7-3 to TRBJ2-3; the D call may be TRBD1 or TRBD2 (5 bases each). Germline loops: CDR1 SGHTA, CDR2 FQGTGA. Trimming took off 3 bases at V and 6 bases at J, with 19 bases between the two ends. The CDR3 is 16 amino acids. Written as DNA, the CDR3 is TGTGCCAGCAGCTTGATACGGACGGGGCTGGTCGATACGCAGTATTTT. Protein sequence: CASSLIRTGLVDTQYF.

The chain joins TRBV28 to TRBJ1-1; 7 bases match TRBD1. The V gene end was trimmed by 3 bases and the J gene end by 5 bases; junction bases not matched to a gene: 6. The CDR3 has 14 amino acids. Germline V gene lookup returns CDR1 MDHEN and CDR2 SYDVKM. The CDR3 DNA sequence: TGTGCCAGCAGTTTGACAGGGAAAGGGACTGAAGCTTTCTTT. Translation gives CASSLTGKGTEAFF.

The chain carries TRBV5-4 and TRBJ1-5, with D possibly being TRBD1 (5 bases). Germline CDR1 is SGHNT and CDR2 is YYREEE (reference sequence). V lost 0 bases and J lost 8, with 9 bases in between. The CDR3 sequence is 13 residues long. The CDR3 loop is CASSLDRNKPQHF. Here the CDR3 DNA reads TGTGCCAGCAGCTTGGACAGGAACAAGCCCCAGCATTTT.

V usage is TRBV9 and J usage is TRBJ2-3, with D maybe TRBD2 (6 bases). CDR1 and CDR2 (germline): SGDLS, YYNGEE. This CDR3 is 12 amino acids long. With 0 bases removed from V and 8 bases from J, the gap between germline ends came to 7 bases. CDR3 loop: CASSVAEGTQYF. In DNA, the CDR3 is TGTGCCAGCAGCGTAGCGGAGGGTACGCAGTATTTT.

The V gene is TRBV28, the J gene TRBJ2-2; either TRBD1 or TRBD2 may supply D (5 bases each). The germline V gene encodes CDR1 MDHEN and CDR2 SYDVKM. Trimming cost V 6 bases and J 1 base, with 15 bases left between them. CDR3 length equals 16 residues. The CDR3 is CASRKPGRMNTGELFF. The CDR3 DNA sequence: TGTGCCAGCAGGAAACCGGGACGGATGAACACCGGGGAGCTGTTTTTT.

The J gene is TRBJ2-5, the V gene TRBV18; D gene unclear. This CDR3 contains 13 residues. Trimming removed 3 bases at V and 3 bases at J, with 8 bases between. CDR1 KGHSH and CDR2 LQKENI come from the germline V gene. Here the CDR3 reads CASSPFAEETQYF. The CDR3 DNA sequence: TGTGCCAGCTCACCTTTTGCAGAAGAGACCCAGTACTTC.

The V call is TRBV5-5, the J call TRBJ1-5; 7 bases agree with TRBD1. The V segment lost 5 bases and the J segment 5 bases; nucleotides outside the gene matches: 10. This CDR3 has 15 residues. Germline V lookup: CDR1 SGHKS, CDR2 YYEKEE (reference sequence). CDR3 nucleotides: TGTGCCAGCAGACACGACAGGGAAGTCTATCAGCCCCAGCATTTT. This gives the protein CASRHDREVYQPQHF. The full variable domain, with the rest looked up from reference TRBV5-5 and TRBJ1-5, is DAGVTQSPTHLIKTRGQQVTLRCSPISGHKSVSWYQQVLGQGPQFIFQYYEKEERGRGNFPDRFSARQFPNYSSELNVNALLLGDSALYLCASRHDREVYQPQHFGDGTRLSIL.

The chain links TRBV19 to TRBJ1-1, with TRBD1 as a possible D gene (6 bases). Germline CDR1 is LNHDA and CDR2 is SQIVND (reference sequence). Trimming removed 5 bases at V and 5 bases at J, with 9 bases between. The CDR3 has 12 amino acids. CDR3 nucleotides: TGTGCCAGTAGTCAGGGGTGGACTGAAGCTTTCTTT. It encodes CASSQGWTEAFF.

Only one count was recorded for this clone. The chain couples TRBV5-6 to TRBJ1-1; unclear D gene. Germline V gives CDR1 SGHDT, CDR2 YYEEEE. This CDR3 has 14 residues. V lost 1 base and J lost 0, with 7 bases in between. This CDR3 is CASSLPRMNTEAFF. The DNA for the CDR3 is TGTGCCAGCAGCTTGCCCAGGATGAACACTGAAGCTTTCTTT.

The CDR3 DNA reads as TGTGCCACCACCCCAGCGGGAGGGGAGACCCAGTACTTC. The encoded protein is CATTPAGGETQYF. The chain joins TRBV7-6 to TRBJ2-5; 10 nucleotides match TRBD2. Germline values: CDR1 SGHVS, CDR2 FNYEAQ. The CDR3 contains 13 residues. V gave up 10 bases and J gave up 5 bases; unmatched junction bases: 7.

The gene calls are TRBV5-6 and TRBJ2-7, with TRBD2 identical over 10 bases. J was trimmed by 1 base and V by 2 bases; bases with no gene match: 6. Germline lookup yields CDR1 SGHDT and CDR2 YYEEEE. The CDR3 totals 16 residues. The CDR3 loop is CASSFLLAGRSYEQYF. In nucleotides, the CDR3 is TGTGCCAGCAGCTTCTTACTAGCGGGACGATCCTACGAGCAGTACTTC.

J is TRBJ2-5 and V is TRBV28; D not certain. The CDR3 is made up of 16 amino acids. Trimming took off 3 bases at V and 2 bases at J, with 16 bases between the two ends. Germline assignment: CDR1 MDHEN and CDR2 SYDVKM. The CDR3 region has the DNA TGTGCCAGCAGTTTCGGGTTTGGTCCCGTACAAGAGACCCAGTACTTC. This gives the protein CASSFGFGPVQETQYF.

The chain recombines TRBV28 with TRBJ1-5; maybe TRBD1 (5 bases). CDR1 is MDHEN and CDR2 is SYDVKM in the germline V gene. CDR3 length: 10 amino acids. The CDR3 protein is CGGSNQPQHF. The CDR3 DNA follows: TGTGGGGGGAGCAATCAGCCCCAGCATTTT.

The chain carries TRBV7-5 and TRBJ2-7; the DNA was not used to check the table's D call, TRBD1. TRBV7-5 is classified as a pseudogene. This CDR3 region has 15 residues. The CDR3, as DNA: TGTGCCAGCAGCTTAGGCGTGACACCCTCCTACGAGCAGTACTTC. Residues: CASSLGVTPSYEQYF.

J is TRBJ2-2 and V is TRBV30, with a possible D match to TRBD2 (6 bases). The CDR3 spans 12 residues. The V end lost 8 bases, the J end lost 3 bases, and 10 bases lay between the germline ends. Per germline, CDR1 GTSNPN and CDR2 SVGIG (reference sequence). The CDR3 sequence is CARGGDTGELFF. For the CDR3, the DNA is TGTGCCAGAGGAGGGGACACCGGGGAGCTGTTTTTT.

This chain links TRBV9 with TRBJ1-2, with 7 bases aligning to TRBD1. Unmatched junction bases numbered 6, after V lost 4 bases and J lost 6 bases. Germline V gene sequence: CDR1 SGDLS, CDR2 YYNGEE. The CDR3 loop spans 13 amino acids. CDR3 DNA: TGTGCCAGCAGCCTACGGACAGGCGATGGCTACACCTTC. It codes for CASSLRTGDGYTF. Looking up the rest from reference TRBV9 and TRBJ1-2 gives the full variable domain: DSGVTQTPKHLITATGQRVTLRCSPRSGDLSVYWYQQSLDQGLQFLIQYYNGEERAKGNILERFSAQQFPDLHSELNLSSLELGDSALYFCASSLRTGDGYTFGSGTRLTVV.

The chain has TRBV6-1 and TRBJ1-2; the match to TRBD1 covers 8 bases. With V trimmed by 6 bases and J by 4 bases, 10 bases remained unmatched. Per the germline V gene, CDR1 is MNHNS and CDR2 is SASEGT. CDR3 size: 15 residues. CDR3 sequence (DNA): TGTGCCAGCAGGTACCTTGGACAGGGAACCTATGGCTACACCTTC. The encoded protein is CASRYLGQGTYGYTF.

The chain joins TRBV30 to TRBJ1-1, with D hard to call. The germline CDR1 and CDR2 sequences are GTSNPN and SVGIG (reference sequence). CDR3 length equals 13 residues. V was shortened by 4 bases and J by 0 bases, with 9 bases between the two germline ends. CDR3 bases: TGTGCCTGGAATGGGCTTATGAACACTGAAGCTTTCTTT. Encoded protein: CAWNGLMNTEAFF.

The chain links TRBV5-8 to TRBJ1-2; 7 bases match TRBD1. J lost 2 bases, V lost 8 bases, and 9 bases had no gene match. Per the germline V gene, CDR1 is SGHTS and CDR2 is YDEGEE. This CDR3 comprises 14 residues. The CDR3 coding sequence is TGTGCCAGTTGGGCCAGGGGGACCAACTATGGCTACACCTTC. Its protein is CASWARGTNYGYTF.

This clone was observed a single time. The CDR3 is CASSLATGTGYNEQFF. The CDR3 bases are TGTGCCAGCAGCTTAGCGACAGGGACGGGATACAATGAGCAGTTCTTC. The chain couples TRBV7-2 to TRBJ2-1; 7 nucleotides line up with TRBD1. The CDR3 is 16 residues long. Germline assignment: CDR1 SGHTA and CDR2 FQGNSA. V lost 0 bases and J lost 4; bases outside the gene matches: 6.

For this clone: The same CDR3 is also encoded by other DNA sequences in this sample. The V gene is TRBV5-1, the J gene TRBJ1-2; TRBD1 matches at 7 bases. Germline lookup yields CDR1 SGHRS and CDR2 YFSETQ. CDR3 length: 13 amino acids. V lost 0 bases, J lost 6 bases, and 2 bases stayed unmatched. This CDR3 reads CASSLAGTDGYTF. CDR3 nucleotide sequence: TGCGCCAGCAGCTTGGCCGGGACAGATGGCTACACCTTC.

The chain links TRBV5-1 to TRBJ2-3; D is perhaps TRBD1 (5 bases). The CDR3 covers 15 residues. The V gene's germline CDR1 is SGHRS and CDR2 YFSETQ. V was pared by 4 bases and J by 4 bases, with 16 bases between. The chain's CDR3 is CASSLDTIRADTQYF. The CDR3 DNA reads as TGCGCCAGCAGCCTGGACACAATCCGGGCAGATACGCAGTATTTT.